This T cell receptor beta chain derives from a study of monozygotic twins with inflammatory bowel disease. The CDR3 has 12 amino acids. From the 5' RACE reads, TCRdb lists one entry per CDR3 protein and no DNA. The sample spans around 370,000 distinct CDR3 sequences; the ten largest clones claim 2.5% to 3%. The chain combines TRBV12-3 or TRBV12-4 with TRBJ1-4. The sample taken for sequencing was blood. The TCR was taken from a human donor with ulcerative colitis or Crohn's disease, or a healthy co-twin of an affected twin (not recorded which). CDR3 sequence reads: CASSSRSEKLFF.